This TCR beta chain was identified during a study of cytomegalovirus exposure and HLA in healthy donors. Profiled with immunoSEQ multiplex PCR; TCRdb holds only in-frame clones, not every one. Of tens of thousands of clones listed, around 90% were seen once; the top ten hold about 2.2%. The CDR3 runs 14 residues. Trimming left V 1 base short and J 4 bases short, with 10 bases between. Germline V gene data show CDR1 as MGHRA and CDR2 as YSYEKL. The study's findings and limits: Reportedly, cytomegalovirus status was diagnosed with high sensitivity and specificity. The CMV antigen specificity of three CMV-associated chains was confirmed through in vitro analysis. Many donors carried some public TCRs, although rarity characterized most TCR sequences.

This clone has only a few counts. Its matching antigen is unknown. This chain uses TRBV4-1 with TRBJ1-2; a weak D match, TRBD1 (5 bases). The receptor comes from a man between 25 and 39 years old in good health and CMV-seronegative. The sample consisted of PBMCs. Here the CDR3 reads CASSQAGTGYGYTF. The CDR3 DNA reads as TGCGCCAGCAGCCAAGCGGGGACTGGCTATGGCTACACCTTC.